This T cell receptor beta chain was found in a study of T-cell memory formation after mild COVID-19. For the study at large: TCR clusters showed largely donor specificity.

Overall study results and limits: Clones that contracted clustered mainly in CM and EM if CD4+ and in EMRA if CD8+. Pre-infection memory contained some responding clones, which suggested that cross-reactive memory had joined. Later expanders leaned CD4+, whereas clones that contracted between day 15 and 85 were balanced CD4/CD8.

CDR3 size: 13 residues. V lost 6 bases and J lost 6, with 14 bases in between. Germline-derived CDR1 and CDR2 are LNHDA and SQIVND (reference sequence). TCRdb itself ran the 5' RACE reads through MiXCR, one entry per CDR3 protein. Found here are 350,000 to 450,000 distinct CDR3 sequences, around 20% of them singletons; the top ten hold more than 8%. Note on this clonotype: Its target is unknown.

The rearrangement uses TRBV19 and TRBJ1-1, with a possible D match to TRBD1 (5 bases). This sequence originates from an adult woman who had mild COVID-19 (a few samples of this study predate the infection). Cell type and time point are not known. The sequenced sample consisted of PBMCs or a T cell subset sorted from them (not recorded which). Here the CDR3 DNA reads TGTGCCAGTAGCTCGGAGAGGGGCGCTGAAGCTTTCTTT. Its protein is CASSSERGAEAFF.